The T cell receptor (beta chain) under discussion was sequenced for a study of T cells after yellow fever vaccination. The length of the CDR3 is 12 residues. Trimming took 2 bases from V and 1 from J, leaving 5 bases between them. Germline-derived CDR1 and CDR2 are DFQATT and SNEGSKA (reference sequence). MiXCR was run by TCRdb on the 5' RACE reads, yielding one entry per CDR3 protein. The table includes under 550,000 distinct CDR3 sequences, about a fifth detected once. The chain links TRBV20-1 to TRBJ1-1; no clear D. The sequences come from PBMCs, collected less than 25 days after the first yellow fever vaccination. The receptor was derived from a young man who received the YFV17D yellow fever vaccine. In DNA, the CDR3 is TGCAGTGCTAGATCGCAGAACACTGAAGCTTTCTTT. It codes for CSARSQNTEAFF.